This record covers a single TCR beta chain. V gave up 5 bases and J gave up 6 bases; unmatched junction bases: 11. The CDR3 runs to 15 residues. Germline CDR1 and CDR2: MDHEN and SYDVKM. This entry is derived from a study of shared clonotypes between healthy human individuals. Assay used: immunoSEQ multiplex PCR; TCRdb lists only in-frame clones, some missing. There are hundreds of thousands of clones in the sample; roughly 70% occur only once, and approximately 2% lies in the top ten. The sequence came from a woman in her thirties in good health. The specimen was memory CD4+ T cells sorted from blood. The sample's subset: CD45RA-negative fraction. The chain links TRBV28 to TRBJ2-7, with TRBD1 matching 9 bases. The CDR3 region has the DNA TGTGCCAGCAGTACCCTGAACAGGGGGCGAACCGAGCAGTACTTC. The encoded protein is CASSTLNRGRTEQYF.